This T cell receptor beta chain was documented in a study of blood T cells in healthy people across ages. Study-level information: When template switching was applied, about one barcoded beta molecule was captured per two T cells.

Then a second PCR, running roughly 7 to 11 cycles, was carried out with a sample-barcoded 5' primer and a J-beta primer mix. MiXCR was run by TCRdb on the 5' RACE reads, yielding one entry per CDR3 protein. The table lists 1.5 million to 2 million distinct CDR3 sequences, about 28% of them singletons. Isolation yielded PBMCs, at least 7 million per sample, in every case. This CDR3 comprises 15 residues. CDR1 and CDR2 from the germline V gene are SGHDT and YYEEEE. Points on this clonotype: Mismatch with germline at one junction end may stem from a read error.

The chain carries TRBV5-6 and TRBJ2-7; maybe TRBD1 (6 bases). Specimen: blood. The clonotype originates from a woman aged 25 to 39 in good health. The CDR3 loop reads CAGSLSPGVPYEQYF. CDR3 bases: TGTGCCGGCAGCTTGTCCCCAGGGGTTCCCTACGAGCAGTACTTC.